The 13 T cell receptor beta chains below were found in one sample sequenced in a study of T cell changes during pregnancy in multiple sclerosis. TCRdb's copy holds only in-frame clones and misses some; the assay was immunoSEQ multiplex PCR. The sample records approximately 23,000 clones, 80% to 90% being singletons. The sequencing here drew on CD8+ T cells from peripheral blood mononuclear cells, taken in the first trimester of pregnancy. The receptors were gathered from a female donor with multiple sclerosis, enrolled in a pregnancy study.

The chain employs TRBV4-3 and TRBJ2-6; 7 bases are shared with TRBD2. Germline CDR1 LGHNA, CDR2 YSLEER. This CDR3 region has 16 residues. V lost 0 bases and J lost 2; bases outside the gene matches: 1. The CDR3 region is CASSQDTSAGANVLTF. For the CDR3, the DNA is TGCGCCAGCAGCCAAGATACTAGCGCTGGGGCCAACGTCCTGACTTTC.

The chain recombines TRBV2 with TRBJ1-1, with 9 bases fitting TRBD1. Germline CDR1 is SNHLY and CDR2 is FYNNEI. The length of the CDR3 is 14 residues. V was clipped by 7 bases and J by 0 bases; unmatched bases: 3. CDR3 bases: TGTGCCAGCACAGGGACAGGGTTGAACACTGAAGCTTTCTTT. Residues: CASTGTGLNTEAFF.

The rearrangement joins TRBV29-1 to TRBJ1-1, with D hard to call. Germline CDR1 SQVTM, CDR2 ANQGSEA. The CDR3 runs 12 residues. Trimming shortened V by 6 bases and J by 1 base, and 9 bases separated the two germline ends. The chain's CDR3 is CSVPPGNTEAFF. Written as DNA, the CDR3 is TGCAGCGTCCCCCCGGGGAACACTGAAGCTTTCTTT.

This clone was observed once. The CDR3 region is CASSFVSSYEQYF. In DNA, the CDR3 is TGTGCCAGCAGTTTCGTTAGCTCCTACGAGCAGTACTTC. The chain uses TRBV27 and TRBJ2-7; D not certain. CDR1 MNHEY and CDR2 SMNVEV come from the germline V gene (reference sequence). V was cut by 3 bases and J by 0 bases, with 6 bases left in between. This CDR3 region has 13 residues.

The V call is TRBV19, the J call TRBJ2-3, with 11 nucleotides matching TRBD1. The CDR3 runs to 16 residues. Looked up from germline, CDR1 is LNHDA and CDR2 is SQIVND (reference sequence). Trimming cost V 2 bases and J 4 bases; bases outside gene matches: 5. CDR3: CASSIIPGQGADTQYF. CDR3 coding DNA: TGTGCCAGTAGTATAATCCCGGGACAGGGGGCAGATACGCAGTATTTT.

The rearrangement joins TRBV18 to TRBJ2-1, with TRBD2 as a possible D gene (5 bases). This CDR3 is built from 15 residues. Germline V CDR1 and CDR2: KGHSH, LQKENI. The V and J ends lost 6 bases and 4 bases respectively, with 16 bases between them. As DNA, the CDR3 is TGTGCCAGCTCCTCCGAAGGGAGTAGGTACAATGAGCAGTTCTTC. Translating gives CASSSEGSRYNEQFF.

The rearrangement uses TRBV27 and TRBJ2-2; the D is unclear. CDR1 and CDR2 from the germline V gene are MNHEY and SMNVEV (reference sequence). V lost 4 bases and J lost 4, with 7 bases in between. This CDR3 contains 13 residues. DNA for the CDR3: TGTGCCAGCAGTTCCTTTCCCACCGGGGAGCTGTTTTTT. Amino acid sequence: CASSSFPTGELFF.

CDR3 protein: CASSTGGSFPDTQYF. The CDR3 bases are TGTGCCAGCAGTACGGGGGGTTCTTTTCCGGATACGCAGTATTTT. The chain couples TRBV7-8 to TRBJ2-3, with TRBD2 identical over 7 bases. The CDR3 is 15 amino acids. Trimming cost V 6 bases and J 6 bases; bases outside gene matches: 12. Germline V gene lookup returns CDR1 SGHVS and CDR2 FQNEAQ.

This sequence joins TRBV15 and TRBJ1-1; 7 bases fit TRBD1. After removal of 2 bases from V and 1 base from J, the junction contained 19 bases not matched to a gene. The length of the CDR3 is 20 residues. CDR1 LNHNV and CDR2 YYDKDF come from the germline V gene (reference sequence). In DNA form, the CDR3 reads TGTGCCACCAGCAGATTGACAGTCCACGATACCAGGGGGACGAACACTGAAGCTTTCTTT. This encodes CATSRLTVHDTRGTNTEAFF.

This clone is medium-sized by share. This rearrangement joins TRBV6-4 to TRBJ2-1; 7 nucleotides match TRBD1. With 3 bases clipped from V and 3 bases from J, the junction kept 5 bases outside the gene matches. Germline-derived CDR1 and CDR2 are MRHNA and SNTAGT. This CDR3 spans 15 amino acids. The CDR3 region has the DNA TGTGCCAGCAGTGAGGCGGCAGGGGGCTACAATGAGCAGTTCTTC. This encodes CASSEAAGGYNEQFF.

The chain links TRBV7-2 to TRBJ1-4; 10 nucleotides align to TRBD1. CDR1 SGHTA and CDR2 FQGNSA come from the germline V gene. CDR3 length equals 14 residues. The J segment lost 8 bases and the V segment lost 2 bases, leaving 2 bases of the junction unmatched. CDR3 sequence: CASSLWDRGEKLFF. CDR3 nucleotide sequence: TGTGCCAGCAGCTTATGGGACAGGGGCGAAAAACTGTTTTTT.

This clone was counted a single time. This chain connects TRBV5-1 to TRBJ1-2; TRBD1 aligns across 7 bases. CDR1 SGHRS and CDR2 YFSETQ come from the germline V gene. With 0 bases clipped from V and 4 bases from J, the junction kept 6 bases outside the gene matches. CDR3 length equals 15 residues. The CDR3 is CASSLVAGGGYGYTF. The CDR3 bases are TGCGCCAGCAGCTTGGTGGCAGGGGGAGGCTATGGCTACACCTTC.

For this clone: This sample also contains other DNA sequences that code for the same CDR3. The gene calls are TRBV7-2 and TRBJ2-7; 7 nucleotides match TRBD2. This CDR3 is built from 17 residues. Germline CDR1 SGHTA, CDR2 FQGNSA. J was trimmed by 3 bases and V by 5 bases; bases with no gene match: 16. CDR3 in amino acids: CASSAILGTKFDYEQYF. DNA of the CDR3: TGTGCCAGCAGCGCAATCCTCGGGACTAAATTCGACTACGAGCAGTACTTC.